These 32 T cell receptor beta chains came from one sample sequenced in a study of T-cell memory formation after mild COVID-19. One entry per CDR3 protein results from TCRdb running MiXCR on the 5' RACE reads. The table lists about 200,000 distinct CDR3 sequences, 9.5% of them singletons. The sample was PBMCs or a T cell subset sorted from them (not recorded which). All receptors come from a man between 18 and 29 years old who had mild COVID-19 (a few samples of this study predate the infection). Cell type and time point are not known.

The chain has TRBV2 and TRBJ2-3; D not certain. The CDR3 has 16 amino acids. The V end was cut by 2 bases, the J end by 2 bases, with 14 bases between. CDR1 and CDR2 (germline): SNHLY, FYNNEI. CDR3: CASSEHLVLITDTQYF. The CDR3 nucleotides read TGTGCCAGCAGTGAACACCTTGTCCTCATCACAGATACGCAGTATTTT.

This clonotype appeared many times. J is TRBJ2-3 and V is TRBV12-3 or TRBV12-4, with 7 bases matching TRBD1. This CDR3 region has 15 residues. The junction had 7 bases not matched to a gene; V was cut back by 7 bases and J by 0 bases. The CDR3 sequence: CASINRGWSTDTQYF. The CDR3 coding sequence is TGTGCCAGCATCAACAGGGGATGGAGCACAGATACGCAGTATTTT.

This clonotype showed up many times. J is TRBJ2-1 and V is TRBV7-3; 8 nucleotides agree with TRBD1. CDR3 length: 16 amino acids. Germline trimming cut 1 base from V and 5 bases from J; bases unmatched to any gene: 7. Germline lookup yields CDR1 SGHTA and CDR2 FQGTGA. The CDR3 loop reads CASSLRGYRGDNEQFF. DNA of the CDR3: TGTGCCAGCAGCTTAAGAGGTTACAGGGGGGACAATGAGCAGTTCTTC.

This clonotype has only a few counts. The V call is TRBV20-1, the J call TRBJ2-7, with 8 bases identical to TRBD1. This CDR3 has 13 residues. Looked up from germline, CDR1 is DFQATT and CDR2 is SNEGSKA (reference sequence). The CDR3 DNA is TGCAGGATCGGACAGGGCCTTAACTACGAGCAGTACTTC. It specifies CRIGQGLNYEQYF.

Ten or more counts support this clonotype. This chain connects TRBV11-2 to TRBJ2-3; 7 bases map to TRBD2. Germline values: CDR1 SGHAT, CDR2 FQNNGV. The CDR3 extends over 16 amino acids. Losses at the gene ends were 1 base for V and 2 bases for J; bases not matched to a gene: 6. The CDR3 sequence is CASSLGLADDTDTQYF. DNA for the CDR3: TGTGCCAGCAGCTTAGGCCTAGCGGATGACACAGATACGCAGTATTTT.

The gene calls are TRBV2 and TRBJ1-1; no firm D call. V dropped 7 bases and J dropped 2 bases, with 17 bases sitting between them. The CDR3 is 15 amino acids. The germline V gene has CDR1 SNHLY and CDR2 FYNNEI. CDR3 amino acids: CASTVTDGANTEAFF. DNA for the CDR3: TGTGCCAGCACCGTAACGGACGGAGCAAACACTGAAGCTTTCTTT.

The chain couples TRBV12-3 or TRBV12-4 to TRBJ1-5, with unresolved D. Trimming cost V 1 base and J 0 bases, with 7 bases left between them. The CDR3 has 15 residues. The CDR3 bases are TGTGCCAGCAGTTTAGGGACCAGTAGCAATCAGCCCCAGCATTTT. Its translation is CASSLGTSSNQPQHF.

This clonotype was seen at least ten times. The junction differs from germline at one of its ends, possibly a read error. V usage is TRBV7-9 and J usage is TRBJ2-7, with D perhaps TRBD1 (7 bases). This CDR3 comprises 11 residues. The germline CDR1 and CDR2 sequences are SEHNR and FQNEAQ (reference sequence). This CDR3 is CASSFAGQRIF. In DNA form, the CDR3 reads TGTGCCAGCAGCTTCGCGGGACAGCGAATCTTC.

This clonotype was counted only a few times. The chain joins TRBV18 to TRBJ2-5; the match to TRBD1 covers 11 bases. The trim removed 4 bases at V and 4 bases at J, leaving 8 bases unmatched. The CDR3 has 16 amino acids. The germline gives CDR1 KGHSH, CDR2 LQKENI. For the CDR3, the DNA is TGTGCCAGCTCACTCGGACAGGGGGCGCAGAGAGAGACCCAGTACTTC. Translating gives CASSLGQGAQRETQYF.

At least ten counts were recorded for this clonotype. The chain carries TRBV5-1 and TRBJ2-3, with 7 bases aligning to TRBD1. The CDR3 has 16 amino acids. CDR1 is SGHRS and CDR2 is YFSETQ in the germline V gene. V lost 3 bases and J lost 1; bases outside the gene matches: 8. The CDR3 region is CASSSRGDSGTDTQYF. DNA of the CDR3: TGCGCCAGCAGCTCACGTGGGGACAGCGGCACAGATACGCAGTATTTT.

This clonotype occurred a few times. The gene calls are TRBV12-3 or TRBV12-4 and TRBJ1-4, with D unresolved. The CDR3 runs to 12 residues. The V end was cut by 9 bases, the J end by 6 bases, with 11 bases between. As DNA, the CDR3 is TGTGCCAGTAAGGGTCTAGATGAAAAACTGTTTTTT. It translates to CASKGLDEKLFF.

This clonotype has just a few counts. The CDR3 nucleotides read TGTGCCAGCAGCTTCAGGGATAGCAATCAGCCCCAGCATTTT. This translates into CASSFRDSNQPQHF. The chain is built from TRBV3-1 and TRBJ1-5; D is perhaps TRBD1 (5 bases). Trimming pared 5 bases from V and 0 bases from J, leaving 8 bases between. Germline assignment: CDR1 LGHDT and CDR2 YNNKEL (reference sequence). The CDR3 sequence is 14 residues long. Based on the CDR3 plus reference TRBV3-1 and TRBJ1-5, the full variable domain is DTAVSQTPKYLVTQMGNDKSIKCEQNLGHDTMYWYKQDSKKFLKIMFSYNNKELIINETVPNRFSPKSPDKAHLNLHINSLELGDSAVYFCASSFRDSNQPQHFGDGTRLSIL.

This chain joins TRBV7-3 and TRBJ1-1, with a weak D call TRBD1 (6 bases). The CDR3 is made up of 13 amino acids. Germline lookup yields CDR1 SGHTA and CDR2 FQGTGA. Between the trimmed V and J ends, which lost 3 bases and 7 bases, there was a span of 12 bases. The CDR3 here is CASSFHRDGEAFF. In nucleotides, the CDR3 is TGTGCCAGCAGCTTCCACAGGGACGGTGAAGCTTTCTTT.

The V and J genes are TRBV19 and TRBJ2-1; TRBD2 matches at 7 bases. V dropped 6 bases and J dropped 10; count of bases not matched to a gene: 15. Germline assignment: CDR1 LNHDA and CDR2 SQIVND (reference sequence). CDR3 length equals 15 residues. Written as DNA, the CDR3 is TGTGCCAGTAGACTCCGGGACTATCCCCCGGGGGAGCAGTTCTTC. This codes for CASRLRDYPPGEQFF.

This chain links TRBV24-1 with TRBJ2-1; D is unclear. Germline V gene data show CDR1 as KGHDR and CDR2 as SFDVKD. The CDR3 is 14 residues long. V was shortened by 2 bases and J by 6 bases, with 10 bases between the two germline ends. CDR3: CATSDSSGSNEQFF. DNA for the CDR3: TGTGCCACCAGTGATTCTTCAGGTTCCAATGAGCAGTTCTTC.

This chain uses TRBV7-9 with TRBJ2-1, with TRBD2 identical over 9 bases. Germline V gives CDR1 SEHNR, CDR2 FQNEAQ (reference sequence). Trimming removed 1 base from V and 6 bases from J; junction bases left unmatched: 7. There are 16 residues in the CDR3. CDR3 sequence reads: CASSLVVLAGTNEQFF. The CDR3 bases are TGTGCCAGCAGCTTAGTTGTGCTAGCGGGAACCAATGAGCAGTTCTTC.

DNA for the CDR3: TGTGCCATCAGTGAAAGGGGAAGGGTTGAAGAGACCCAGTACTTC. It yields the protein CAISERGRVEETQYF. J is TRBJ2-5 and V is TRBV10-3; a weak D match, TRBD1 (5 bases). V was pared by 3 bases and J by 3 bases, with 14 bases between. The CDR3 consists of 15 residues. From germline, CDR1 is ENHRY and CDR2 SYGVKD.

The chain combines TRBV12-3 or TRBV12-4 with TRBJ1-2; no clear D. The CDR3 totals 14 residues. V lost 3 bases, J lost 6 bases, and 14 bases lay in between. CDR3 region: CASSFNRGFDGYTF. The CDR3 DNA reads TGTGCCAGCAGTTTTAATCGCGGGTTTGATGGCTACACCTTC.

This clonotype was detected only a few times. J is TRBJ2-3 and V is TRBV5-1; D may be TRBD2 (5 bases). Germline CDR1 and CDR2: SGHRS and YFSETQ. Trimming left V 5 bases short and J 1 base short, with 11 bases between. This CDR3 has 14 amino acids. For the CDR3, the DNA is TGCGCCAGCAGGTTCGGGGAAGGCACAGATACGCAGTATTTT. Translation gives CASRFGEGTDTQYF.

The V and J genes are TRBV18 and TRBJ2-1; D gene ambiguous. The germline gives CDR1 KGHSH, CDR2 LQKENI. The CDR3 contains 14 residues. Trimming left V 6 bases short and J 6 bases short, with 15 bases between. CDR3 sequence (DNA): TGTGCCAGCTCCAGGAACCCAGGCCGCAATGAGCAGTTCTTC. Protein sequence: CASSRNPGRNEQFF.

This clonotype was picked up a small number of times. The chain couples TRBV5-1 to TRBJ1-5, with D hard to call. The length of the CDR3 is 14 residues. Germline V gene sequence: CDR1 SGHRS, CDR2 YFSETQ. Trimming removed 0 bases at V and 7 bases at J, with 11 bases between. The CDR3 bases are TGCGCCAGCAGCTTGGTGGGTAGCGGGCAGCCCCAGCATTTT. Amino acid sequence: CASSLVGSGQPQHF.

This clonotype was found a few times. The rearrangement joins TRBV10-1 to TRBJ2-7; 9 bases match TRBD1. This CDR3 is 13 amino acids long. The germline CDR1 and CDR2 sequences are WNHNN and SYGVQD (reference sequence). Germline trimming cut 6 bases from V and 4 bases from J; bases unmatched to any gene: 4. CDR3 sequence (DNA): TGCGCCAGCAGACCCGACAGGGGGTACGAGCAGTACTTC. It yields the protein CASRPDRGYEQYF.

This clonotype was counted at least ten times. The chain is built from TRBV7-8 and TRBJ2-1; D gene unclear. Per germline, CDR1 SGHVS and CDR2 FQNEAQ. The CDR3 has 13 amino acids. V lost 4 bases, J lost 7 bases, and 11 bases lay in between. CDR3 nucleotide sequence: TGTGCCAGCAGCTACACCAATGGGAATGAGCAGTTCTTC. The encoded protein is CASSYTNGNEQFF.

This clonotype was counted a few times. The chain is built from TRBV5-1 and TRBJ1-6, with TRBD1 matching 7 bases. V shed 4 bases and J 5 bases; nucleotides not matched to a gene: 9. CDR3 length: 16 residues. In germline, CDR1 is SGHRS, CDR2 YFSETQ. The CDR3 DNA reads as TGCGCCAGCAGCCCCGGGACAGCGGAAAATAATTCACCCCTCCACTTT. Amino acids: CASSPGTAENNSPLHF.

The chain links TRBV20-1 to TRBJ1-5, with D tentatively TRBD1 (6 bases). Germline-derived CDR1 and CDR2 are DFQATT and SNEGSKA (reference sequence). Trimming stripped 3 bases from V and 2 bases from J, with 14 bases between. The CDR3 runs 15 residues. CDR3 in DNA: TGCAGTGCTAGGGACAGAGGGTTCGGCAATCAGCCCCAGCATTTT. This sequence encodes CSARDRGFGNQPQHF.

This clonotype was observed a handful of times. This sequence joins TRBV20-1 and TRBJ1-1; no definite D call. Germline CDR1 and CDR2: DFQATT and SNEGSKA (reference sequence). With 0 bases removed from V and 5 bases from J, the gap between germline ends came to 7 bases. The CDR3 has 12 residues. The CDR3: CSARDPGTEAFF. CDR3 in DNA: TGCAGTGCTAGAGATCCCGGGACTGAAGCTTTCTTT.

This clonotype showed up just a few times. J is TRBJ2-1 and V is TRBV5-1, with TRBD2 matching over 9 bases. The CDR3 is 17 residues long. Germline CDR1 reads SGHRS; CDR2 reads YFSETQ. V was clipped by 2 bases and J by 5 bases; unmatched bases: 11. DNA of the CDR3: TGCGCCAGCAGCTTCACCCCCCCGGCGGGGGGGAACAATGAGCAGTTCTTC. Translated, it gives CASSFTPPAGGNNEQFF.

This clonotype appeared a few times. The V gene is TRBV7-8, the J gene TRBJ2-3; maybe TRBD2 (6 bases). The V end was cut by 5 bases, the J end by 0 bases, with 12 bases between. CDR1 is SGHVS, CDR2 FQNEAQ, per germline. CDR3 size: 15 residues. The CDR3: CASSPERVSTDTQYF. The CDR3 nucleotides are TGTGCCAGCAGCCCCGAGCGGGTTAGCACAGATACGCAGTATTTT.

This chain links TRBV5-1 with TRBJ2-3; 8 nucleotides align to TRBD2. The germline CDR1 and CDR2 sequences are SGHRS and YFSETQ. V trimming: 4 bases; J trimming: 5 bases; junction bases outside the gene matches: 9. CDR3 length: 15 amino acids. The CDR3 protein is CASSLGTRTLDTQYF. In DNA, the CDR3 is TGCGCCAGCAGCCTAGGGACTAGAACACTAGATACGCAGTATTTT.

V is TRBV20-1 and J is TRBJ2-7, with 9 nucleotides matching TRBD1. The ends lost 5 bases at V and 9 bases at J; junction bases unmatched: 14. This CDR3 has 14 residues. Germline V lookup: CDR1 DFQATT, CDR2 SNEGSKA (reference sequence). DNA for the CDR3: TGCAGTGCTCCCCGGAACACAGGGGGCGCCGGGCAGTACTTC. Its protein is CSAPRNTGGAGQYF.

The genes are TRBV20-1 and TRBJ1-1, with D maybe TRBD1 (5 bases). The CDR3 is 15 residues long. CDR1 is DFQATT and CDR2 is SNEGSKA in the germline V gene (reference sequence). Trimming removed 0 bases from V and 3 bases from J, with 14 bases in between. CDR3 protein: CSARDPQGSYTEAFF. CDR3 bases: TGCAGTGCTAGAGATCCGCAGGGTTCGTACACTGAAGCTTTCTTT.

This clonotype was counted only a few times. This chain links TRBV7-3 with TRBJ2-3; 8 bases are a match to TRBD2. The CDR3 has 16 amino acids. Germline CDR1 reads SGHTA; CDR2 reads FQGTGA. Unmatched junction bases numbered 5, after V lost 1 base and J lost 2 bases. CDR3 sequence: CASSLSGGFHTDTQYF. In DNA, the CDR3 is TGTGCCAGCAGCTTAAGCGGGGGGTTCCACACAGATACGCAGTATTTT.